Listed below are T cell receptor beta chains from one sample, sequenced in a study of blood T cells in healthy people across ages. Each CDR3 protein gets one entry after TCRdb re-called the 5' RACE reads with MiXCR. The sample records 1.5 million to 2 million distinct CDR3 sequences, around 40% being singletons. Sequencing used blood. These receptors originate from a human donor in good health. Both conserved end residues are part of each CDR3. The D gene is left open where the match is weak. Some rows mark clone size as missing; the rest say once, few, many or name a class of expanded clone.

v_gene	d_gene	abundance	j_gene	CDR3aa	CDR3nt
TRBV21-1	NA	NA	TRBJ2-4	CASRCRGLIAKNIQYF	TGTGCCAGCAGGTGTCGGGGCCTCATAGCCAAAAACATTCAGTACTTC
TRBV29-1	NA	NA	TRBJ2-5	CSVESGQETRYF	TGCAGCGTTGAATCAGGGCAAGAGACCCGGTACTTC
TRBV15	NA	few	TRBJ2-7	CATSRDTGLEQYF	TGTGCCACCAGCAGAGATACCGGGCTCGAGCAGTACTTC
TRBV4-3	TRBD1	NA	TRBJ2-3	CASSQERGQGGSDTQYF	TGCGCCAGCAGCCAAGAGCGTGGACAGGGGGGGTCGGATACGCAGTATTTT
TRBV29-1	NA	NA	TRBJ2-7	CSVRGARTVYEQYF	TGCAGCGTTAGGGGGGCGCGGACGGTCTACGAGCAGTACTTC
TRBV7-2	NA	NA	TRBJ2-6	CASSLMLGAGANVLTF	TGTGCCAGCAGCCTTATGTTGGGGGCTGGGGCCAACGTCCTGACTTTC
TRBV5-8	NA	once	TRBJ1-2	CTSSRRGNYGYTF	TGTACCAGCAGCCGTCGGGGCAACTATGGCTACACCTTC
TRBV3-1	NA	few	TRBJ1-1	CASSQGGWNTEAFF	TGTGCCAGCAGCCAAGGGGGTTGGAACACTGAAGCTTTCTTT
TRBV5-1	TRBD2	once	TRBJ2-1	CASSFLGTSGGGEQFF	TGCGCCAGCAGTTTCCTTGGGACTAGCGGGGGGGGTGAGCAGTTCTTC
TRBV5-1	NA	few	TRBJ2-1	CASSGLRGGTSNEQFF	TGCGCCAGCAGCGGCCTCAGGGGGGGGACCTCCAATGAGCAGTTCTTC
TRBV7-2	TRBD2	NA	TRBJ2-7	CASRRKAGGGEQYF	TGTGCCAGCAGACGAAAGGCGGGGGGCGGCGAGCAGTACTTC